Below are 5 T cell receptor beta chains sequenced from a single sample in a study of blood T cells in healthy people across ages. Together with a sample-barcoded 5' primer, a J-beta primer mix was included in a second PCR lasting roughly 7 to 11 cycles. TCRdb independently ran MiXCR on the 5' RACE reads; one entry per CDR3 protein. Here the sample spans some 1.4 million distinct CDR3 sequences, 42% being singletons. The sample taken for sequencing was blood. These receptors were collected from a woman aged 18-29 years in good health.

This clonotype showed up just a few times. The genes are TRBV4-1 and TRBJ2-7, with TRBD1 matching over 8 bases. Germline V gives CDR1 MGHRA, CDR2 YSYEKL. Trimming took 4 bases from V and 3 from J; bases not matched to a gene: 8. The CDR3 is made up of 15 amino acids. The CDR3 reads CASSRRQGISYEQYF. CDR3 coding DNA: TGCGCCAGCAGCCGCCGACAGGGGATTAGCTACGAGCAGTACTTC.

On this clonotype itself: A much larger clonotype is one base distant, so this may be a read error. The rearrangement joins TRBV18 to TRBJ1-2; a weak D match, TRBD1 (6 bases). Germline loops: CDR1 KGHSH, CDR2 LQKENI. CDR3 length equals 14 residues. In nucleotides, the CDR3 is TGTGCCGGCTCACAGGGCCTAGCTAACTATGGCTACACCTTC. Translating gives CAGSQGLANYGYTF.

This chain joins TRBV7-2 and TRBJ2-1; D is perhaps TRBD1 (6 bases). The CDR3 extends over 15 amino acids. V was clipped by 4 bases and J by 6 bases, with 16 bases between them. Germline V lookup: CDR1 SGHTA, CDR2 FQGNSA. The CDR3 spells CASSSQGLLGNEQFF. The CDR3 nucleotides are TGTGCCAGCAGCTCACAGGGCCTCTTAGGCAATGAGCAGTTCTTC.

There are many counts of this clonotype. This sequence joins TRBV29-1 and TRBJ2-5; D unclear. The CDR3 extends over 12 amino acids. Germline lookup yields CDR1 SQVTM and CDR2 ANQGSEA. V was pared by 5 bases and J by 2 bases, with 9 bases between. CDR3 nucleotides: TGCAGCGTTTTGGCTTCTCAAGAGACCCAGTACTTC. It encodes CSVLASQETQYF.

This rearrangement joins TRBV6-6 to TRBJ1-5; D might be TRBD1 (6 bases). CDR1 MNHNY and CDR2 SVGAGI come from the germline V gene (reference sequence). Deletions cut 0 bases from V and 2 bases from J, with 14 bases between. The CDR3 spans 17 residues. CDR3 sequence reads: CASSYSGGSYGNQPQHF. Here the CDR3 DNA reads TGTGCCAGCAGTTACTCAGGGGGAAGCTATGGCAATCAGCCCCAGCATTTT.